The 6 T cell receptor beta chains reported below all come from one sample, sequenced in a study of Graves' ophthalmopathy and Graves' hyperthyroidism. TCR beta CDR3 amplification used RNA transcripts. Second-round multiplex PCR came after first-round RT-PCR with HTBI primers. TCRdb reprocessed the multiplex PCR reads via MiXCR and lists one record per CDR3 protein. Of approximately 1.2 million distinct CDR3 sequences detected, 36% appear once; the ten largest clones hold around 10%. The material sequenced was peripheral blood or thyroid tissue (not recorded which). Receptor source: an adult man with Graves' hyperthyroidism.

The gene calls are TRBV24-1 and TRBJ1-2; D gene unclear. Germline CDR1 KGHDR, CDR2 SFDVKD. This CDR3 comprises 14 residues. V was trimmed by 6 bases and J by 2 bases, leaving 12 bases between them. This CDR3 is CATSYSGWNYGYTF. CDR3 DNA: TGTGCCACCAGTTACTCGGGTTGGAACTATGGCTACACCTTC.

This clonotype was counted a few times. The CDR3 DNA follows: TGCAGTGCCCTGAGGAGGGCCCACACCGGGGAGCTGTTTTTT. Its protein is CSALRRAHTGELFF. The chain couples TRBV20-1 to TRBJ2-2; D may be TRBD2 (6 bases). Trimming pared 6 bases from V and 3 bases from J, leaving 14 bases between. From germline, CDR1 is DFQATT and CDR2 SNEGSKA (reference sequence). The CDR3 extends over 14 amino acids.

In the case of this clonotype: A much larger clone sits a single nucleotide away, making a read error possible. The V gene is TRBV28, the J gene TRBJ1-6; the D is unclear. Trimming stripped 7 bases from V and 14 bases from J, with 12 bases between. From germline, CDR1 is MDHEN and CDR2 SYDVKM. The CDR3 loop spans 11 amino acids. In DNA form, the CDR3 reads TGTGCCAGCACAGACCCGATCACCCTCCACTTT. Translation gives CASTDPITLHF.

The rearrangement joins TRBV10-2 to TRBJ1-5, with a weak D call TRBD1 (6 bases). V dropped 5 bases and J dropped 5 bases, with 13 bases sitting between them. The CDR3 consists of 14 residues. Germline V CDR1 and CDR2: WSHSY, SAAADI. CDR3 sequence reads: CASSRDTVDQPQHF. The CDR3 DNA is TGCGCCAGCAGTCGGGACACGGTAGATCAGCCCCAGCATTTT.

This clonotype was seen ten or more times. The chain employs TRBV7-8 and TRBJ1-5; D may be TRBD1 (5 bases). The CDR3 totals 15 residues. Germline V lookup: CDR1 SGHVS, CDR2 FQNEAQ. V gave up 1 base and J gave up 7 bases, with 14 bases separating them. The CDR3 DNA is TGTGCCAGCAGCTTAGAGGGGACCCGGAGCCAGCCCCAGCATTTT. It yields the protein CASSLEGTRSQPQHF.

This sequence joins TRBV12-3 or TRBV12-4 and TRBJ2-6; D might be TRBD2 (6 bases). With 6 bases removed from V and 2 bases from J, the gap between germline ends came to 11 bases. The CDR3 length is 15 residues. The CDR3 loop reads CASRPGAAGANVLTF. DNA for the CDR3: TGTGCCAGCAGACCGGGAGCGGCTGGGGCCAACGTCCTGACTTTC.